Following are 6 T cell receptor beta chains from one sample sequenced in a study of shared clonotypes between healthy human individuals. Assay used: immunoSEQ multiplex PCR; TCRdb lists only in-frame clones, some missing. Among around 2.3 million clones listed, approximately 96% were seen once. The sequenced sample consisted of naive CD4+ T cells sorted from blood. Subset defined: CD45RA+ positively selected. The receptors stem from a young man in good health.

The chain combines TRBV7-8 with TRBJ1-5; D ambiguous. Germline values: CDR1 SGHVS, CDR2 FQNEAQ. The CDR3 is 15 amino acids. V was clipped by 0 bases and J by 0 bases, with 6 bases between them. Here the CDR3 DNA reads TGTGCCAGCAGCTTAGCACCACCTAGCAATCAGCCCCAGCATTTT. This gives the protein CASSLAPPSNQPQHF.

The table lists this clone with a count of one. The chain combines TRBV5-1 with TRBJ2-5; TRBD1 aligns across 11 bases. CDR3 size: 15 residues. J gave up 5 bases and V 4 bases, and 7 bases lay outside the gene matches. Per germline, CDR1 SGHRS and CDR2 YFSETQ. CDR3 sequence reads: CASSPGQGALETQYF. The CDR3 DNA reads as TGCGCCAGCAGCCCAGGACAGGGGGCTTTGGAGACCCAGTACTTC.

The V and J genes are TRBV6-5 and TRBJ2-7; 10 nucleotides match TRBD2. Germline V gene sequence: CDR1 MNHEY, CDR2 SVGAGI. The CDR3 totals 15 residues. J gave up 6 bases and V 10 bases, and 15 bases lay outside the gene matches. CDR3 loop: CATGLAGALLSEQYF. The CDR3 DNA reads TGTGCCACCGGTCTAGCGGGGGCCCTACTCAGCGAGCAGTACTTC.

CDR3 in amino acids: CASSRGINTEAFF. CDR3 in DNA: TGTGCCAGCAGCCGAGGGATTAACACTGAAGCTTTCTTT. The chain combines TRBV14 with TRBJ1-1; no firm D call. The V gene lost 4 bases and the J gene lost 2 bases, with 8 bases spanning the gap. CDR1 is SGHDN, CDR2 FVKESK, per germline. The CDR3 extends over 13 amino acids.

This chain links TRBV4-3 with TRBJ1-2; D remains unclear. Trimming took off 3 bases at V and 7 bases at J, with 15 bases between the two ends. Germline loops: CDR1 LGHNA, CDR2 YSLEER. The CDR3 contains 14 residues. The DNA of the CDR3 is TGCGCCAGCAGCCACGGACCGGTCGTAAGTGGCTACACCTTC. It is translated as CASSHGPVVSGYTF.

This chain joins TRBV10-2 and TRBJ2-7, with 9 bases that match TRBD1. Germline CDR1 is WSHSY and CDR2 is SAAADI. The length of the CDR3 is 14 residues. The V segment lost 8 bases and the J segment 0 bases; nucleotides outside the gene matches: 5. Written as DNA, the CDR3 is TGCGCCAGCGAGGACAGGGGCAGCTCCTACGAGCAGTACTTC. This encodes CASEDRGSSYEQYF.